This is a list of T cell receptor beta chains from one sample in a study of T cell changes during pregnancy in multiple sclerosis. The repertoire was sequenced with immunoSEQ multiplex PCR; TCRdb's copy has only in-frame clones and lacks some. The data contain about 40,000 clones, roughly 90% of them singletons. Sequenced here: CD4+ T cells from peripheral blood mononuclear cells, sampled before pregnancy. These receptors were taken from a female donor with multiple sclerosis, enrolled in a pregnancy study. CDR3s leave out the opening cysteine and the closing phenylalanine or tryptophan. The D gene is left open where the match is weak.

CDR3	D	V	J
ASSVTSELGTDTQY	TRBD2	TRBV9	TRBJ2-3
ASSSYDRGTEAF	TRBD1	TRBV7-9	TRBJ1-1
ASSQDGRAKQF	TRBD2	TRBV4-2	TRBJ2-1
ASSTPAGIQETQY	TRBD2	TRBV5-4	TRBJ2-5
ASSRGGAINEQF	TRBD2	TRBV19	TRBJ2-1
ASGGAYETQY	-	TRBV5-8	TRBJ2-5
ASSFATSGVTETQY	TRBD2	TRBV28	TRBJ2-5
ASSVQGNTEAF	-	TRBV18	TRBJ1-1
ASSLPVTSTNTGELF	TRBD2	TRBV7-2	TRBJ2-2
ASRGLAENYEQY	TRBD2	TRBV10-2	TRBJ2-7
AWSVQGNQPQH	-	TRBV30	TRBJ1-5
ASSLLLAGGRGDTQY	TRBD2	TRBV28	TRBJ2-3
ASSLGQGADTEAF	TRBD1	TRBV7-9	TRBJ1-1
ASSANRETGYT	-	TRBV27	TRBJ1-2
ASSRMTQRGQETQY	TRBD2	TRBV9	TRBJ2-5
ASRERRDQPQH	-	TRBV6-6	TRBJ1-5
ASSPGQFGAF	-	TRBV19	TRBJ1-1
ASSYSRTRTTEKLF	-	TRBV6-5	TRBJ1-4